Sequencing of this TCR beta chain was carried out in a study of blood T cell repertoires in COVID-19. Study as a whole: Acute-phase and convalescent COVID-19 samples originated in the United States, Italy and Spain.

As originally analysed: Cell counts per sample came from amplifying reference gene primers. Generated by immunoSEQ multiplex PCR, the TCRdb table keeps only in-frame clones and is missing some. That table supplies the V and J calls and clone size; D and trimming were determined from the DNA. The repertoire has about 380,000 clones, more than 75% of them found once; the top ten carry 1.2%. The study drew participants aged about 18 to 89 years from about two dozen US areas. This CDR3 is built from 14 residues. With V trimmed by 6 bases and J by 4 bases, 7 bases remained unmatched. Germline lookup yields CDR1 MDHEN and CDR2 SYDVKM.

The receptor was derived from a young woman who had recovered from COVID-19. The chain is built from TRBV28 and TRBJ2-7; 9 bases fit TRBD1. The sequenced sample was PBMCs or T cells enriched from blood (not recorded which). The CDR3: CASSWDRVLYEQYF. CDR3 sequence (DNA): TGTGCCAGCAGCTGGGACAGGGTACTGTACGAGCAGTACTTC. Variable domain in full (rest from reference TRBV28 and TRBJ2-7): DVKVTQSSRYLVKRTGEKVFLECVQDMDHENMFWYRQDPGLGLRLIYFSYDVKMKEKGDIPEGYSVSREKKERFSLILESASTNQTSMYLCASSWDRVLYEQYFGPGTRLTVT.